Detailed here is one T cell receptor beta chain. The antigen is not known. These data are taken from a study of somatic mutations in cytotoxic T cells in rheumatoid arthritis. General study points: A largest CD8+ clone above 20% of CD8+ cells occurred in about an eighth of the roughly 65 patients. Clonality measured in CD8+ T cells did not differ significantly between rheumatoid arthritis patients and age-matched healthy controls.

This CDR3 comprises 14 residues. Trimming left V 0 bases short and J 3 bases short, with 9 bases between. Germline V CDR1 and CDR2: SGDLS, YYNGEE. Authors' methods: Published virus-specific TCRB sequences found rare matches among patient CD8+ clones larger than 1%. Here immunoSEQ multiplex PCR was the method, and the copy in TCRdb shows in-frame clones only, minus some. The D gene and trimming were derived from the DNA, and the V and J assignments and clone size from that table. The data contain approximately 20,000 clones, over 80% of them singletons. The sequence came from a man in his late teens or twenties with rheumatoid arthritis. Material: CD8+ T cells sorted from blood. V is TRBV9 and J is TRBJ1-1; D call uncertain. The CDR3 nucleotides read TGTGCCAGCAGCGTAGTTGAGAGGGACACTGAAGCTTTCTTT. Amino acid sequence: CASSVVERDTEAFF.